What follows are 14 T cell receptor beta chains derived from one specimen sequenced in a study of OX40 agonist ivuxolimab in advanced cancers. Profiling relied on immunoSEQ multiplex PCR, and the TCRdb table lists in-frame clones only, not all of them. The sample carries approximately 70,000 clones, 85% to 90% recorded once. The specimen comprised CD4+ or CD8+ T cells sorted from blood, sampled in a trial of the OX40 agonist ivuxolimab. The source is an adult with an advanced solid tumor such as melanoma, head and neck, liver or kidney cancer.

J is TRBJ2-1 and V is TRBV21-1; the table's D call TRBD1 went unverified against the DNA. TRBV21-1 is recorded as a pseudogene. The CDR3 runs to 14 residues. CDR3 DNA sequence: TGTGCCAGCAGCAAGGGCAGGGGGAAGCATGAGCAGTTCTTC. It encodes CASSKGRGKHEQFF.

This chain joins TRBV5-4 and TRBJ2-2, with D perhaps matching TRBD1 (6 bases). The CDR3 sequence is 15 residues long. V was shortened by 4 bases and J by 4 bases, with 14 bases between the two germline ends. Per germline, CDR1 SGHNT and CDR2 YYREEE (reference sequence). CDR3 nucleotide sequence: TGTGCCAGCAGCCCGGACAGATCAATCACCGGGGAGCTGTTTTTT. Amino acid sequence: CASSPDRSITGELFF.

The chain recombines TRBV6-5 with TRBJ1-1, with TRBD1 as a possible D gene (6 bases). The V end was cut by 5 bases, the J end by 7 bases, with 17 bases between. CDR1 is MNHEY and CDR2 is SVGAGI in the germline V gene. There are 14 residues in the CDR3. In nucleotides, the CDR3 is TGTGCCAGCAGTGCTCCCTTGGACAGCTTTGAAGCTTTCTTT. Protein: CASSAPLDSFEAFF.

V usage is TRBV5-4 and J usage is TRBJ1-5, with TRBD1 as a possible D gene (6 bases). CDR1 and CDR2 from the germline V gene are SGHNT and YYREEE (reference sequence). Trimming left V 4 bases short and J 3 bases short, with 11 bases between. CDR3 length: 14 residues. The CDR3 reads CASSKQGLNQPQHF. The CDR3 DNA reads TGTGCCAGCAGCAAACAGGGCCTCAATCAGCCCCAGCATTTT.

CDR3 protein: CATSSQGVLNTEAFF. The CDR3 DNA is TGTGCCACCAGCAGTCAGGGGGTATTGAACACTGAAGCTTTCTTT. The chain uses TRBV15 and TRBJ1-1; 7 bases are a match to TRBD1. V trimming: 3 bases; J trimming: 0 bases; junction bases outside the gene matches: 4. The CDR3 is 15 amino acids. Germline lookup yields CDR1 LNHNV and CDR2 YYDKDF (reference sequence). Variable domain in full (rest from reference TRBV15 and TRBJ1-1): DAMVIQNPRYQVTQFGKPVTLSCSQTLNHNVMYWYQQKSSQAPKLLFHYYDKDFNNEADTPDNFQSRRPNTSFCFLDIRSPGLGDTAMYLCATSSQGVLNTEAFFGQGTRLTVV.

This clone has only a few counts. J is TRBJ2-7 and V is TRBV7-9, with TRBD2 as a possible D gene (6 bases). Per the germline V gene, CDR1 is SEHNR and CDR2 is FQNEAQ (reference sequence). Trimming cost V 3 bases and J 0 bases, with 18 bases left between them. The CDR3 totals 17 residues. The CDR3 coding sequence is TGTGCCAGCAGCTTTTACAGGTCCTCCGGGAGCTCCTACGAGCAGTACTTC. Translating it yields CASSFYRSSGSSYEQYF.

The CDR3 DNA reads as TGTGCCAGCAGCCAAGAAGCCACGCGGGCCTACGAGCAGTACTTC. It specifies CASSQEATRAYEQYF. The chain joins TRBV4-2 to TRBJ2-7; the D gene is possibly TRBD2 (5 bases). V lost 0 bases and J lost 2, with 11 bases in between. The CDR3 contains 15 residues. The germline gives CDR1 LGHNA, CDR2 YNFKEQ.

The chain employs TRBV11-2 and TRBJ2-1; 8 nucleotides line up with TRBD2. The V and J ends lost 0 bases and 5 bases, in that order; junction bases with no gene match: 3. The CDR3 is made up of 15 amino acids. CDR1 is SGHAT, CDR2 FQNNGV, per germline. The CDR3 DNA reads as TGTGCCAGCAGCTTAGACGCGGGAGGCCACAATGAGCAGTTCTTC. Its protein is CASSLDAGGHNEQFF.

The chain couples TRBV5-6 to TRBJ2-3; perhaps TRBD1 as D (5 bases). The CDR3 consists of 15 residues. The germline CDR1 and CDR2 sequences are SGHDT and YYEEEE. Trimming pared 2 bases from V and 2 bases from J, leaving 12 bases between. In nucleotides, the CDR3 is TGTGCCAGCAGCTTAGGGGCCAGGTCCACAGATACGCAGTATTTT. This translates into CASSLGARSTDTQYF.

The V and J genes are TRBV6-5 and TRBJ2-1; a possible D gene is TRBD1 (6 bases). Trimming removed 9 bases from V and 6 bases from J, with 18 bases in between. The CDR3 runs to 14 residues. Germline V gives CDR1 MNHEY, CDR2 SVGAGI. CDR3 nucleotides: TGTGCCAGTCTCATCCCACAGGGCCTCAATGAGCAGTTCTTC. Amino acid sequence: CASLIPQGLNEQFF.

The chain uses TRBV5-4 and TRBJ2-7; TRBD2 matches at 14 bases. Germline CDR1 is SGHNT and CDR2 is YYREEE (reference sequence). The ends lost 4 bases at V and 7 bases at J; junction bases unmatched: 10. CDR3 length: 16 amino acids. CDR3 residues: CASSQPGTSGRAEQYF. CDR3 in DNA: TGTGCCAGCAGCCAACCCGGGACTAGCGGGAGAGCGGAGCAGTACTTC.

This clone was counted only a few times. This rearrangement joins TRBV2 to TRBJ1-1; unclear D gene. The CDR3 is made up of 13 amino acids. Per germline, CDR1 SNHLY and CDR2 FYNNEI. V was pared by 7 bases and J by 4 bases, with 13 bases between. The CDR3 DNA follows: TGTGCCAGCAACCGCTTGGAGGGCACTGAAGCTTTCTTT. Its translation: CASNRLEGTEAFF. The full variable domain, in which reference TRBV2 and TRBJ1-1 provide the parts outside the CDR3, is EPEVTQTPSHQVTQMGQEVILRCVPISNHLYFYWYRQILGQKVEFLVSFYNNEISEKSEIFDDQFSVERPDGSNFTLKIRSTKLEDSAMYFCASNRLEGTEAFFGQGTRLTVV.

The chain links TRBV11-2 to TRBJ2-1, with D possibly being TRBD1 (6 bases). Trimming removed 0 bases at V and 12 bases at J, with 9 bases between. Germline values: CDR1 SGHAT, CDR2 FQNNGV. CDR3 length equals 12 residues. As DNA, the CDR3 is TGTGCCAGCAGCTTAGATGGGGGCGGGCAGTTCTTC. Amino acid sequence: CASSLDGGGQFF.

The gene calls are TRBV19 and TRBJ2-7; TRBD1 agrees at 10 bases. After removal of 5 bases from V and 3 bases from J, the junction contained 4 bases not matched to a gene. CDR1 is LNHDA and CDR2 is SQIVND in the germline V gene (reference sequence). This CDR3 has 14 residues. The CDR3 is CASSPRTGGYEQYF. CDR3 sequence (DNA): TGTGCCAGTAGTCCCCGGACAGGGGGCTACGAGCAGTACTTC.